The 29 T cell receptor beta chains in this list originate from one sample, sequenced in a study of blood T cell repertoires in COVID-19. Profiled with immunoSEQ multiplex PCR; TCRdb holds only in-frame clones, not every one. The table records around 130,000 clones, around nine tenths of them present only once. The sequenced sample was PBMCs or T cells enriched from blood (not recorded which). The receptors originated from a woman in her fifties or sixties who had recovered from COVID-19.

This rearrangement joins TRBV2 to TRBJ2-2; 7 bases map to TRBD2. J lost 2 bases, V lost 7 bases, and 4 bases had no gene match. The CDR3 is 14 residues long. Germline V gene sequence: CDR1 SNHLY, CDR2 FYNNEI. This CDR3 reads CASKASGNTGELFF. Written as DNA, the CDR3 is TGTGCCAGCAAGGCTAGCGGCAACACCGGGGAGCTGTTTTTT.

CDR3 in DNA: TGTGCCAGCACCGCGGGGCAGGGGGCCTCAGATACGCAGTATTTT. It codes for CASTAGQGASDTQYF. This sequence joins TRBV9 and TRBJ2-3; TRBD1 aligns across 8 bases. CDR1 and CDR2 from the germline V gene are SGDLS and YYNGEE. The CDR3 covers 15 residues. V gave up 6 bases and J gave up 4 bases; unmatched junction bases: 10.

This rearrangement joins TRBV7-9 to TRBJ2-1; 10 bases are shared with TRBD2. There are 18 residues in the CDR3. V was clipped by 3 bases and J by 5 bases; unmatched bases: 13. The germline V gene encodes CDR1 SEHNR and CDR2 FQNEAQ (reference sequence). Here the CDR3 DNA reads TGTGCCAGCAGCTTTCCCGCTAGCGGGGGACGCGGGGACAATGAGCAGTTCTTC. It yields the protein CASSFPASGGRGDNEQFF.

The J gene is TRBJ2-7, the V gene TRBV18, with 11 nucleotides matching TRBD1. Trimming removed 4 bases from V and 4 bases from J; junction bases left unmatched: 6. CDR1 is KGHSH and CDR2 is LQKENI in the germline V gene. CDR3 length equals 15 residues. The CDR3 loop is CASSQPGQGEYEQYF. In DNA form, the CDR3 reads TGTGCCAGCTCACAGCCGGGACAGGGGGAGTACGAGCAGTACTTC.

Here the CDR3 reads CASSPVVVVNSYEQYF. CDR3 DNA: TGTGCCAGCAGCCCTGTGGTAGTAGTTAACTCCTACGAGCAGTACTTC. V usage is TRBV6-6 and J usage is TRBJ2-7; D not resolved. V dropped 6 bases and J dropped 0 bases, with 18 bases sitting between them. The length of the CDR3 is 16 residues. Germline CDR1 and CDR2: MNHNY and SVGAGI (reference sequence).

This sequence joins TRBV4-3 and TRBJ2-5; weak D call: TRBD1 (5 bases). The CDR3 loop spans 14 amino acids. The V end lost 1 base, the J end lost 4 bases, and 10 bases lay between the germline ends. Germline assignment: CDR1 LGHNA and CDR2 YSLEER. CDR3 region: CASSQGLGRETQYF. Written as DNA, the CDR3 is TGCGCCAGCAGCCAAGGCTTGGGGCGAGAGACCCAGTACTTC.

This chain uses TRBV9 with TRBJ2-3; 7 positions match TRBD1. The germline CDR1 and CDR2 sequences are SGDLS and YYNGEE. This CDR3 is built from 13 residues. J was trimmed by 6 bases and V by 3 bases; bases with no gene match: 4. CDR3 loop: CASSADRADTQYF. The DNA of the CDR3 is TGTGCCAGCAGCGCCGACAGGGCGGATACGCAGTATTTT.

The rearrangement joins TRBV27 to TRBJ2-5, with 10 bases fitting TRBD1. CDR1 and CDR2 (germline): MNHEY, SMNVEV (reference sequence). The ends lost 8 bases at V and 4 bases at J; junction bases unmatched: 13. This CDR3 has 16 residues. CDR3 region: CASWSGDRGGGETQYF. DNA for the CDR3: TGTGCCAGCTGGTCCGGGGACAGGGGAGGGGGAGAGACCCAGTACTTC.

In this sample, this clone turned up a few times. The rearrangement uses TRBV12-3 or TRBV12-4 and TRBJ2-7; D possibly corresponds to TRBD1 (5 bases). The CDR3 extends over 12 amino acids. Between the trimmed V and J ends, which lost 6 bases and 3 bases, there was a span of 9 bases. CDR3 region: CASSLTGYEQYF. The CDR3 nucleotides read TGTGCCAGCAGCCTTACAGGCTACGAGCAGTACTTC.

The gene calls are TRBV19 and TRBJ1-5, with D tentatively TRBD1 (6 bases). CDR3 length: 12 amino acids. V was pared by 8 bases and J by 6 bases, with 11 bases between. CDR1 is LNHDA and CDR2 is SQIVND in the germline V gene (reference sequence). This CDR3 reads CASAQGFQPQHF. The CDR3 nucleotides read TGTGCCAGTGCACAGGGCTTTCAGCCCCAGCATTTT.

This sequence joins TRBV19 and TRBJ2-7, with no clear D. The germline V gene has CDR1 LNHDA and CDR2 SQIVND (reference sequence). The V end lost 3 bases, the J end lost 0 bases, and 9 bases lay between the germline ends. The CDR3 runs 14 residues. This CDR3 reads CASSMQELSYEQYF. CDR3 coding DNA: TGTGCCAGTAGTATGCAGGAACTCTCCTACGAGCAGTACTTC. The full variable domain, with the rest looked up from reference TRBV19 and TRBJ2-7, is DGGITQSPKYLFRKEGQNVTLSCEQNLNHDAMYWYRQDPGQGLRLIYYSQIVNDFQKGDIAEGYSVSREKKESFPLTVTSAQKNPTAFYLCASSMQELSYEQYFGPGTRLTVT.

V is TRBV5-4 and J is TRBJ2-3; D possibly corresponds to TRBD1 (5 bases). V gave up 3 bases and J gave up 8 bases, with 16 bases separating them. The CDR3 is 14 residues long. CDR1 and CDR2 (germline): SGHNT, YYREEE (reference sequence). CDR3 sequence: CASSSPDRQGTQYF. The CDR3 DNA is TGTGCCAGCAGCTCCCCGGACCGCCAGGGTACGCAGTATTTT.

This chain links TRBV2 with TRBJ2-7; 11 bases align to TRBD1. CDR3 length: 14 residues. The germline gives CDR1 SNHLY, CDR2 FYNNEI. Trimming took 6 bases from V and 5 from J; bases not matched to a gene: 6. CDR3 DNA: TGTGCCAGCAGACGGGACAGGGGGGCCCACGAGCAGTACTTC. Its translation is CASRRDRGAHEQYF.

This clone was detected only once. J is TRBJ1-1 and V is TRBV4-3; 9 nucleotides line up with TRBD1. After removal of 4 bases from V and 1 base from J, the junction contained 1 base not matched to a gene. The germline gives CDR1 LGHNA, CDR2 YSLEER. This CDR3 comprises 14 residues. The CDR3 nucleotides read TGCGCCAGCAGCCGGGACAGGGCGAACACTGAAGCTTTCTTT. Amino acids: CASSRDRANTEAFF.

The rearrangement uses TRBV2 and TRBJ1-4; TRBD1 matches 7 bases. This CDR3 contains 15 residues. Germline V CDR1 and CDR2: SNHLY, FYNNEI. The trim removed 6 bases at V and 0 bases at J, leaving 4 bases unmatched. CDR3 in DNA: TGTGCCAGCAGCCGACAGGGTACAACTAATGAAAAACTGTTTTTT. This codes for CASSRQGTTNEKLFF.

The CDR3 sequence: CASSEGQGASPLHF. CDR3 DNA sequence: TGTGCCAGCAGTGAAGGACAGGGGGCTTCACCCCTCCACTTT. The V call is TRBV6-1, the J call TRBJ1-6; 10 bases line up with TRBD1. The germline gives CDR1 MNHNS, CDR2 SASEGT. There are 14 residues in the CDR3. The J segment lost 9 bases and the V segment lost 1 base, leaving 0 bases of the junction unmatched.

V usage is TRBV29-1 and J usage is TRBJ2-5; D perhaps matches TRBD2 (6 bases). The germline CDR1 and CDR2 sequences are SQVTM and ANQGSEA. With 6 bases removed from V and 5 bases from J, the gap between germline ends came to 16 bases. The CDR3 covers 13 residues. The CDR3: CSVPGAGRETQYF. The CDR3 DNA reads TGCAGCGTCCCCGGGGCAGGGAGGGAGACCCAGTACTTC.

The chain carries TRBV5-1 and TRBJ1-1, with TRBD1 as a possible D gene (5 bases). The CDR3 extends over 13 amino acids. Germline-derived CDR1 and CDR2 are SGHRS and YFSETQ. The V end was cut by 3 bases, the J end by 0 bases, with 6 bases between. The DNA of the CDR3 is TGCGCCAGCAGCTCACAGGTGAACACTGAAGCTTTCTTT. Translation: CASSSQVNTEAFF.

J is TRBJ1-4 and V is TRBV5-1; 9 bases fit TRBD1. This CDR3 has 12 amino acids. Germline values: CDR1 SGHRS, CDR2 YFSETQ. Losses at the gene ends were 3 bases for V and 10 bases for J; bases not matched to a gene: 1. CDR3 loop: CASSSDRGKLFF. The CDR3 DNA reads as TGCGCCAGCAGCTCGGACAGGGGAAAACTGTTTTTT.

The rearrangement links TRBV7-2 to TRBJ2-1, with 8 bases matching TRBD2. The CDR3 contains 18 residues. The V and J ends lost 1 base and 1 base, in that order; junction bases with no gene match: 9. Germline-derived CDR1 and CDR2 are SGHTA and FQGNSA. DNA of the CDR3: TGTGCCAGCAGCTTAGAGTTTAGCGGGGACCCTTCCTACAATGAGCAGTTCTTC. Its protein product is CASSLEFSGDPSYNEQFF. The whole variable domain, remainder taken from reference TRBV7-2 and TRBJ2-1, is GAGVSQSPSNKVTEKGKDVELRCDPISGHTALYWYRQSLGQGLEFLIYFQGNSAPDKSGLPSDRFSAERTGGSVSTLTIQRTQQEDSAVYLCASSLEFSGDPSYNEQFFGPGTRLTVL.

The DNA of the CDR3 is TGTGCCAGCAGCCCCGAGGGACAGTTTAATGAAAAACTGTTTTTT. Its translation is CASSPEGQFNEKLFF. This sequence joins TRBV16 and TRBJ1-4, with 7 nucleotides matching TRBD1. Germline V gene data show CDR1 as KGHSY and CDR2 as FQNENV. CDR3 size: 15 residues. The V and J ends lost 4 bases and 4 bases, in that order; junction bases with no gene match: 6.

This clone was recorded only once. The J gene is TRBJ1-1, the V gene TRBV15; D unresolved. CDR1 LNHNV and CDR2 YYDKDF come from the germline V gene (reference sequence). V was trimmed by 2 bases and J by 1 base, leaving 5 bases between them. This CDR3 spans 13 amino acids. DNA of the CDR3: TGTGCCACCAGCAGATCCGGGAACACTGAAGCTTTCTTT. The encoded protein is CATSRSGNTEAFF.

The chain combines TRBV7-2 with TRBJ2-3; 8 nucleotides match TRBD2. The V gene's germline CDR1 is SGHTA and CDR2 FQGNSA. V shed 4 bases and J 0 bases; nucleotides not matched to a gene: 3. The CDR3 covers 15 residues. CDR3 residues: CASSSGGTSTDTQYF. CDR3 coding DNA: TGTGCCAGCAGCTCGGGGGGGACTAGCACAGATACGCAGTATTTT.

The gene calls are TRBV7-9 and TRBJ1-1; 10 bases line up with TRBD1. The CDR3 has 15 amino acids. The V segment lost 0 bases and the J segment 5 bases; nucleotides outside the gene matches: 3. CDR1 is SEHNR and CDR2 is FQNEAQ in the germline V gene (reference sequence). This CDR3 reads CASSLARGQGTEAFF. The CDR3 DNA reads TGTGCCAGCAGCTTAGCGCGGGGACAGGGGACTGAAGCTTTCTTT.

The chain couples TRBV20-1 to TRBJ2-5; 10 positions match TRBD1. The CDR3 runs to 15 residues. The germline CDR1 and CDR2 sequences are DFQATT and SNEGSKA (reference sequence). With 3 bases clipped from V and 4 bases from J, the junction kept 8 bases outside the gene matches. The CDR3 DNA sequence: TGCAGTGCTAGTAAAAAGACAGGGGGCGCAGAGACCCAGTACTTC. Translating gives CSASKKTGGAETQYF.

The chain links TRBV7-6 to TRBJ1-6; 8 bases map to TRBD1. This CDR3 contains 15 residues. With V trimmed by 4 bases and J by 7 bases, 6 bases remained unmatched. CDR1 and CDR2 from the germline V gene are SGHVS and FNYEAQ. CDR3 loop: CASSSGQGENSPLHF. Here the CDR3 DNA reads TGTGCCAGCAGCTCCGGACAGGGCGAGAATTCACCCCTCCACTTT.

CDR3 in DNA: TGTGCCAGCAGGCTGGGACAGGGCTTCACTGAAGCTTTCTTT. It translates to CASRLGQGFTEAFF. The chain carries TRBV6-5 and TRBJ1-1; 9 positions match TRBD1. This CDR3 is 14 amino acids long. The junction had 6 bases not matched to a gene; V was cut back by 6 bases and J by 4 bases. The V gene's germline CDR1 is MNHEY and CDR2 SVGAGI.

The chain uses TRBV4-3 and TRBJ2-7, with 12 bases identical to TRBD1. J was trimmed by 1 base and V by 2 bases; bases with no gene match: 15. The length of the CDR3 is 20 residues. CDR1 LGHNA and CDR2 YSLEER come from the germline V gene. The CDR3 DNA is TGCGCCAGCAGCCAACGTATCCCGGGACAGGGGGCACGCACGTCCTACGAGCAGTACTTC. Translated, it gives CASSQRIPGQGARTSYEQYF.

The CDR3, as DNA: TGCGCCAGCAGATTAGGACGGGGGGGCGGTACAGATACGCAGTATTTT. Encoded protein: CASRLGRGGGTDTQYF. The J gene is TRBJ2-3, the V gene TRBV5-1; 8 nucleotides align to TRBD2. The V gene end was trimmed by 5 bases and the J gene end by 3 bases; junction bases not matched to a gene: 11. This CDR3 comprises 16 residues. Germline V lookup: CDR1 SGHRS, CDR2 YFSETQ.